Detailed here is one T cell receptor beta chain. This specimen belongs to a study of blood T cell repertoires in COVID-19. This CDR3 is 14 amino acids long. Germline CDR1 is LGHNA and CDR2 is YSLEER. Losses at the gene ends were 3 bases for V and 5 bases for J; bases not matched to a gene: 1. Participants, roughly 18 to 90 years old, spanned about 26 US areas. Clinical history reported by participants formed the basis on which cohorts were assigned. Each exposed participant met a COVID-19 case in the 2 weeks preceding study entry. Generated by immunoSEQ multiplex PCR, the TCRdb table keeps only in-frame clones and is missing some. The sample has roughly 240,000 clones; about 80% are singletons.

This TCR was sampled from a woman aged 40 to 49 who had been exposed to COVID-19. Input material: PBMCs or T cells enriched from blood (not recorded which). The chain couples TRBV4-3 to TRBJ2-7, with 13 bases aligning to TRBD2. The CDR3: CASSHGLAGDEQYF. The CDR3, as DNA: TGCGCCAGCAGCCACGGACTAGCGGGGGACGAGCAGTACTTC.